The clone carrying this T cell receptor (beta chain) was seen a handful of times. The antigen is unknown. The data belong to a study of CD8 T cells in ankylosing spondylitis. TCRdb itself ran the 5' RACE reads through MiXCR, one entry per CDR3 protein. The table records around 220,000 distinct CDR3 sequences, about 10% of them present only once. The germline CDR1 and CDR2 sequences are SEHNR and FQNEAQ (reference sequence). V was shortened by 0 bases and J by 7 bases, with 6 bases between the two germline ends. The CDR3 loop spans 12 amino acids. Findings and caveats of the study: Clones linked to the disease showed a CD8+ phenotype. They occurred at relatively low frequencies in peripheral blood. Some motif variants were previously reported in reactive arthritis synovial fluid and blood.

The chain has TRBV7-9 and TRBJ1-1, with unresolved D. The source material was blood, either unsorted or a sorted T cell fraction (not recorded which). This sequence was found in a male donor with ankylosing spondylitis or in good health (not recorded which). DNA of the CDR3: TGTGCCAGCAGCTTAGCCGGCGATGAAGCTTTCTTT. Protein sequence: CASSLAGDEAFF. The full variable domain, its missing parts supplied by reference TRBV7-9 and TRBJ1-1, is DTGVSQNPRHKITKRGQNVTFRCDPISEHNRLYWYRQTLGQGPEFLTYFQNEAQLEKSRLLSDRFSAERPKGSFSTLEIQRTEQGDSAMYLCASSLAGDEAFFGQGTRLTVV.